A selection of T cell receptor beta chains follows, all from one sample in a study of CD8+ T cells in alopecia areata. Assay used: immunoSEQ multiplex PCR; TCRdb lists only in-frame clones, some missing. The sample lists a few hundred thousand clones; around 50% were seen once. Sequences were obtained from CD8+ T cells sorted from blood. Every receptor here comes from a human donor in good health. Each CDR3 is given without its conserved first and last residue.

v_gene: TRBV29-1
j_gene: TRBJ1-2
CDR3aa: SPGTSGRGCPIYGYT

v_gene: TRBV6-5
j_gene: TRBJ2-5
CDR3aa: ASSFGTAETQY

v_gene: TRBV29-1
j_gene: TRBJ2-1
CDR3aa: SVDDGYNEQF

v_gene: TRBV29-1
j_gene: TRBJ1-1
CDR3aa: SVPTTAGAF

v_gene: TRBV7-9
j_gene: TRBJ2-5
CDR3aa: ASSGPGTQY

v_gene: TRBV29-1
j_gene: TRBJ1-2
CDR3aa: SVEPDANYGYT

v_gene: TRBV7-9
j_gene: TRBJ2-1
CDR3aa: ASSLVVSSYNEQF

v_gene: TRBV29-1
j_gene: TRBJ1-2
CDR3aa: SVEDPGVNGYT

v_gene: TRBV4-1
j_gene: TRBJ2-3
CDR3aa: ASSQIFRADTQY

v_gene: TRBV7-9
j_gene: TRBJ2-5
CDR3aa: ASSPPVGRETQY

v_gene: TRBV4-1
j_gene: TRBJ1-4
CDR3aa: ASSQPVGAENEKLF

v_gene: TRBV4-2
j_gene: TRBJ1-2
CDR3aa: ASSQDTNQGVEGYT

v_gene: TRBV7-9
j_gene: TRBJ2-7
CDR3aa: ASTTVGGHEQY

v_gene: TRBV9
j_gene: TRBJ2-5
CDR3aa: ASSVDGDQATQY

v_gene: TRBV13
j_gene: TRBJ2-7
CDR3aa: ASSPGRSYEQY

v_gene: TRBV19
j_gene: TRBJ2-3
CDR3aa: ASSNGYSTDTQY

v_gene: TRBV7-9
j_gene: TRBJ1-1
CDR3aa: ASSVGQGLNTEAF

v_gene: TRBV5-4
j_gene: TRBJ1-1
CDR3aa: ASSFKRGEAF

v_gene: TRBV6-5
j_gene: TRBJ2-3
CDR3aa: ASSYIERTDTQY

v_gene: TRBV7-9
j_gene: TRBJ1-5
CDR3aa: ASSLGGEGRPQH

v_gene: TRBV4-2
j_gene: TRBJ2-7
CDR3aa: ASSQGPSYEQY

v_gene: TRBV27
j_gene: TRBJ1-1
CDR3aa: ASRLTTGGIAEAF